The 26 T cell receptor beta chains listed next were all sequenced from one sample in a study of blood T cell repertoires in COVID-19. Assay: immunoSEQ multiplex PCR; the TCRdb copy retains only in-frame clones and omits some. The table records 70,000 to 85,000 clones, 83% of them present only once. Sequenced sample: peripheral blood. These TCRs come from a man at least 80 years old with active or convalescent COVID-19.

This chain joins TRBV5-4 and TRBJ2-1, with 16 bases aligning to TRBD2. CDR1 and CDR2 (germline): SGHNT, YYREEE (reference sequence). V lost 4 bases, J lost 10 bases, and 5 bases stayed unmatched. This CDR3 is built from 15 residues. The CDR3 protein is CASSRPGLAGGEQFF. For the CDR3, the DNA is TGTGCCAGCAGCCGGCCGGGACTAGCGGGAGGGGAGCAGTTCTTC.

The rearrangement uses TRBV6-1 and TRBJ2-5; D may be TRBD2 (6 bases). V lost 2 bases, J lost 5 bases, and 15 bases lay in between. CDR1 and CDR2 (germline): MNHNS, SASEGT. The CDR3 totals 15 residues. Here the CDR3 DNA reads TGTGCCAGCAGTGAACTGGGGGGTTTATTGGAGACCCAGTACTTC. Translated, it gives CASSELGGLLETQYF.

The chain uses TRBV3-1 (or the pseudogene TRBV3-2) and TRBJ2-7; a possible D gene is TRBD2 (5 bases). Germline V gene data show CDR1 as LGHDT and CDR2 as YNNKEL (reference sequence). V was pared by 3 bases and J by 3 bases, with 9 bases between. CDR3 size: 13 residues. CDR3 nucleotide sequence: TGTGCCAGCAGCCATATCGGGGTCTACGAGCAGTACTTC. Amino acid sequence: CASSHIGVYEQYF.

The CDR3 DNA reads as TGTGCCAGCAGCCTAGCCGGGACAGGGTGGAGGAATGAAGCTTTCTTT. Encoded protein: CASSLAGTGWRNEAFF. The gene calls are TRBV5-8 and TRBJ1-1; the match to TRBD1 covers 9 bases. CDR1 and CDR2 from the germline V gene are SGHTS and YDEGEE. V was pared by 4 bases and J by 7 bases, with 14 bases of the junction left unmatched. The CDR3 runs to 16 residues.

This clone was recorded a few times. CDR3 protein: CASSYRGGNQPQHF. CDR3 coding DNA: TGTGCCAGCAGTTATCGGGGAGGCAATCAGCCCCAGCATTTT. This rearrangement joins TRBV6-2 or TRBV6-3 to TRBJ1-5; D gene unclear. Trimming stripped 3 bases from V and 2 bases from J, with 8 bases between. The germline V gene encodes CDR1 MNHEY and CDR2 SVGEGT. The CDR3 loop spans 14 amino acids.

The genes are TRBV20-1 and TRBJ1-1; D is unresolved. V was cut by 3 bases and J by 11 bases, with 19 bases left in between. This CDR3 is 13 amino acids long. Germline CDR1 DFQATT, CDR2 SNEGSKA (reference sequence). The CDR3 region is CSASTAAAVSAFF. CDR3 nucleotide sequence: TGCAGTGCTAGTACGGCGGCGGCTGTAAGTGCTTTCTTT.

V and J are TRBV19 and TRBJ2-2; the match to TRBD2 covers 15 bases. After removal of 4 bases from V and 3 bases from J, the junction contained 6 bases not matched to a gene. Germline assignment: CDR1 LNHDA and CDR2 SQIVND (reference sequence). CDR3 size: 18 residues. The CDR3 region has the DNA TGTGCCAGTAGTACGACGGGACTAGCGGGGGGCCACACCGGGGAGCTGTTTTTT. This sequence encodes CASSTTGLAGGHTGELFF.

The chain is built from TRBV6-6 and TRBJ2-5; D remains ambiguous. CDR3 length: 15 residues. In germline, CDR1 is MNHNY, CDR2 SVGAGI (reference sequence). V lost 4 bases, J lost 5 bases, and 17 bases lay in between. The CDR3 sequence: CASSSTDKLVETQYF. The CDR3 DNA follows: TGTGCCAGCAGTTCTACTGACAAACTCGTGGAGACCCAGTACTTC.

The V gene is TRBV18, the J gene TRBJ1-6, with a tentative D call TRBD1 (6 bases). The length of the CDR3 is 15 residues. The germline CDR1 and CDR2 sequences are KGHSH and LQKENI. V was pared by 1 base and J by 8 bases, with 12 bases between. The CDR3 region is CASSPLTGRDSPLHF. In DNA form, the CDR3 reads TGTGCCAGCTCACCACTCACAGGGAGAGATTCACCCCTCCACTTT. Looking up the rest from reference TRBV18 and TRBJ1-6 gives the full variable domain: NAGVMQNPRHLVRRRGQEARLRCSPMKGHSHVYWYRQLPEEGLKFMVYLQKENIIDESGMPKERFSAEFPKEGPSILRIQQVVRGDSAAYFCASSPLTGRDSPLHFGNGTRLTVT.

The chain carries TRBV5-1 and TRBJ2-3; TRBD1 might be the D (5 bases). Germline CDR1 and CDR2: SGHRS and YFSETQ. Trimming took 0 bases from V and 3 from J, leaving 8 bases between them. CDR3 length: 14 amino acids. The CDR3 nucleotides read TGCGCCAGCAGCTTGGGGACACAAACAGATACGCAGTATTTT. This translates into CASSLGTQTDTQYF.

The chain's CDR3 is CASSELDSGGPKETQYF. The CDR3 region has the DNA TGTGCCAGCAGTGAATTGGATAGCGGGGGGCCGAAAGAGACCCAGTACTTC. The rearrangement joins TRBV25-1 to TRBJ2-5; 10 bases fit TRBD2. The junction had 8 bases not matched to a gene; V was cut back by 1 base and J by 3 bases. The CDR3 is made up of 17 amino acids. Germline CDR1 reads MGHDK; CDR2 reads SYGVNS.

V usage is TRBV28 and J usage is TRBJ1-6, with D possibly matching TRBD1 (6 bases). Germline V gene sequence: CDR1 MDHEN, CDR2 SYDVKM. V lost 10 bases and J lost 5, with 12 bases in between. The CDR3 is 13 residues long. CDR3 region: CATYPGDNSPLHF. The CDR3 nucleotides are TGTGCCACCTACCCAGGGGATAATTCACCCCTCCACTTT.

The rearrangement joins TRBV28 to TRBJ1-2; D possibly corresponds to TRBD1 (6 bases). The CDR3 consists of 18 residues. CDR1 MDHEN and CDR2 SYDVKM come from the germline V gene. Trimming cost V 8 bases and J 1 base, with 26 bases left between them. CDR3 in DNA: TGTGCCAGCGGGCTTATAGTGGGCTCCGGGACAAATAACTATGGCTACACCTTC. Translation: CASGLIVGSGTNNYGYTF.

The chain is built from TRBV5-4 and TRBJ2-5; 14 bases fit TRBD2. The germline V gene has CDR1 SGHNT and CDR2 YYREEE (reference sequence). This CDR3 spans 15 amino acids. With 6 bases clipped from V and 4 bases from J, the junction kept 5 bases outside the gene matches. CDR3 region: CASNGGTSGGETQYF. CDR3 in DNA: TGTGCCAGCAATGGCGGGACTAGCGGGGGAGAGACCCAGTACTTC.

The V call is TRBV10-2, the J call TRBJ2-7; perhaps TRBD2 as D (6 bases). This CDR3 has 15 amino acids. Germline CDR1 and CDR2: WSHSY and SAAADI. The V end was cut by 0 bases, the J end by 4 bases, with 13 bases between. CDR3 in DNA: TGCGCCAGCAGTGAGTCGTGGGGAGGTCCTTACGAGCAGTACTTC. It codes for CASSESWGGPYEQYF.

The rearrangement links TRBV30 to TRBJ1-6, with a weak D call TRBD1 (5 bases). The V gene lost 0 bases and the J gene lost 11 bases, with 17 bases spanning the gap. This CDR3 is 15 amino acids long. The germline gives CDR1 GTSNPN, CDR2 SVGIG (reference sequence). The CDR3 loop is CAWSVLAGGGPPLHF. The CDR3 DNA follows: TGTGCCTGGAGTGTACTGGCAGGCGGGGGTCCACCCCTCCACTTT.

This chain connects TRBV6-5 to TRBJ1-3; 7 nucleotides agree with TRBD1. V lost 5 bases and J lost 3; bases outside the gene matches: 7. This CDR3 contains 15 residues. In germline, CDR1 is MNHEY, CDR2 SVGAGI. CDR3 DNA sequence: TGTGCCAGCAGTAACGGCCAGGGGGTTGGAAACACCATATATTTT. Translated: CASSNGQGVGNTIYF.

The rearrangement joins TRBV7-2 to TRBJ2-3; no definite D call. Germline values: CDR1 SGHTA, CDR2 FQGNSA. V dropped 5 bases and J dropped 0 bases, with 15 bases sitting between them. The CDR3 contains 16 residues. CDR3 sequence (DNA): TGTGCCAGCAGCGCCCTCGACTCTACTAGCACAGATACGCAGTATTTT. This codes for CASSALDSTSTDTQYF. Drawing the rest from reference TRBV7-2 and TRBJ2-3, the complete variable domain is GAGVSQSPSNKVTEKGKDVELRCDPISGHTALYWYRQSLGQGLEFLIYFQGNSAPDKSGLPSDRFSAERTGGSVSTLTIQRTQQEDSAVYLCASSALDSTSTDTQYFGPGTRLTVL.

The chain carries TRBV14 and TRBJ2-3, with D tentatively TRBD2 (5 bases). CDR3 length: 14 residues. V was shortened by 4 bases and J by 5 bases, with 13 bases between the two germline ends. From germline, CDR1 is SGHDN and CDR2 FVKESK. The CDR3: CASSRVGEGDTQYF. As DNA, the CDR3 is TGTGCCAGCAGCCGTGTGGGAGAAGGAGATACGCAGTATTTT.

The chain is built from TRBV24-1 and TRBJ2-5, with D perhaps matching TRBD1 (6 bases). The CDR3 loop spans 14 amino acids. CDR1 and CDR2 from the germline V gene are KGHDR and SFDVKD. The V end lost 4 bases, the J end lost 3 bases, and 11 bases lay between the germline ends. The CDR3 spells CATSDLQGEETQYF. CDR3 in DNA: TGTGCCACCAGTGACCTACAGGGTGAAGAGACCCAGTACTTC.

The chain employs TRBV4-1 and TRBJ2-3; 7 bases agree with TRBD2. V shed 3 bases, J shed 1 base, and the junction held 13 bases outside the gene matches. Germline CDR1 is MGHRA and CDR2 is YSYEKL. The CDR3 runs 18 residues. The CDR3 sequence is CASSHGRPSGAGTDTQYF. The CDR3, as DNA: TGCGCCAGCAGCCACGGACGGCCTAGCGGAGCGGGCACAGATACGCAGTATTTT.

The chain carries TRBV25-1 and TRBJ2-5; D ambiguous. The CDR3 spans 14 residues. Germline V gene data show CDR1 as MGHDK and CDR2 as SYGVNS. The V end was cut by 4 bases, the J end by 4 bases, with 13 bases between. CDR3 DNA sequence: TGTGCCAGCAGTGTTGACTCGCTTACAGAGACCCAGTACTTC. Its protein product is CASSVDSLTETQYF.

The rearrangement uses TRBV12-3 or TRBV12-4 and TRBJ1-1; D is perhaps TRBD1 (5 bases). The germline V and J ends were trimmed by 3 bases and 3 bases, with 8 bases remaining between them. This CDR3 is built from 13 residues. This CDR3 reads CASSLGGDTEAFF. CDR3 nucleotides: TGTGCCAGCAGTTTGGGGGGGGACACTGAAGCTTTCTTT.

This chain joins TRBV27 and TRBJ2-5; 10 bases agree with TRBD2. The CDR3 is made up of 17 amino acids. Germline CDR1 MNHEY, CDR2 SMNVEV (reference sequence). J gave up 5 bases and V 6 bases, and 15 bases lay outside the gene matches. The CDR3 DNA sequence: TGTGCCAGCAGCCCGAGACAACTAGCGGGATGGGGTGAGACCCAGTACTTC. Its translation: CASSPRQLAGWGETQYF.

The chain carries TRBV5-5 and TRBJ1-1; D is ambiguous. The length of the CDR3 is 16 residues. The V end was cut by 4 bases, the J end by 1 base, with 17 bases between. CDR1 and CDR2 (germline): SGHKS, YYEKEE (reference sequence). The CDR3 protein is CASSRTAGLPNTEAFF. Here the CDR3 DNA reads TGTGCCAGCAGCCGTACGGCAGGACTGCCGAACACTGAAGCTTTCTTT.

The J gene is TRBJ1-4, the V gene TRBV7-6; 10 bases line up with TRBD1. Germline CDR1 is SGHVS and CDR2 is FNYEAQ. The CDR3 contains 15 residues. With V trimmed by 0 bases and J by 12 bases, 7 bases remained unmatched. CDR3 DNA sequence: TGTGCCAGCAGCTTAGCGGACAGGGGGAGAGGGGAACTGTTTTTT. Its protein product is CASSLADRGRGELFF.